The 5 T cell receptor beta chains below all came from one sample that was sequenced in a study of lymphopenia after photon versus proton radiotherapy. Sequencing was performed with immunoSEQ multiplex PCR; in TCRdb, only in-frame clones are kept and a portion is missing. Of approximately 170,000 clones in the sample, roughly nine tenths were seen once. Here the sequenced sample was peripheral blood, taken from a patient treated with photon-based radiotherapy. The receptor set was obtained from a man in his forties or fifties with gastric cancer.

The CDR3 bases are TGTGCCAGCAGCCGATCCCAGGGAAATCAGCCCCAGCATTTT. Amino acid sequence: CASSRSQGNQPQHF. V gene TRBV6-5 combines with J gene TRBJ1-5, with D perhaps TRBD1 (5 bases). Per germline, CDR1 MNHEY and CDR2 SVGAGI. V was cut by 6 bases and J by 4 bases, with 13 bases left in between. This CDR3 region has 14 residues.

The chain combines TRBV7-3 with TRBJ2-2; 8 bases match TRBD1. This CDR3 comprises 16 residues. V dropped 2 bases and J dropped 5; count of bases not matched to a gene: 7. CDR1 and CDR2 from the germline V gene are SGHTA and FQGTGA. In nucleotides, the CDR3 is TGTGCCAGCAGCTTAGGTGGACAGGGTATGACCGGGGAGCTGTTTTTT. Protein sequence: CASSLGGQGMTGELFF.

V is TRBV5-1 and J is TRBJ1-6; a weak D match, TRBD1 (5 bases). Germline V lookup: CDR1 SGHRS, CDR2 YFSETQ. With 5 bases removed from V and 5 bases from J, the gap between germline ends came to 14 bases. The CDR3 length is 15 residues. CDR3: CASSLPGGDNSPLHF. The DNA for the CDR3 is TGCGCCAGCAGTTTGCCCGGGGGGGATAATTCACCCCTCCACTTT.

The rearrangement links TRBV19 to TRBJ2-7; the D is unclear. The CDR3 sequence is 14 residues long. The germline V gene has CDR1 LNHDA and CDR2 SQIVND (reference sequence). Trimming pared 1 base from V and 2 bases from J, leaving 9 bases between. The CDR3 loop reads CASSIGASPYEQYF. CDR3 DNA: TGTGCCAGTAGTATAGGGGCGTCCCCCTACGAGCAGTACTTC.

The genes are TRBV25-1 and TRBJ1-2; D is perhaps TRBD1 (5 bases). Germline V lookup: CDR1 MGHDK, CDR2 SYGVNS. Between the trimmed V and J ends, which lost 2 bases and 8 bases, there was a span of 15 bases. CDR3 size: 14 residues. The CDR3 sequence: CASSERGDPGGYTF. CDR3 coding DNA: TGTGCCAGCAGTGAACGGGGGGACCCGGGGGGCTACACCTTC.